Listed here are 9 T cell receptor beta chains from one sample, sequenced in a study of TIL therapy for anti-PD-1-resistant metastatic lung cancer. The libraries were made with immunoSEQ v3. TCRdb's copy holds only in-frame clones and misses some; the assay was immunoSEQ multiplex PCR. The profile covers fewer than 60,000 clones, with just over 85% appearing a single time and 5% taken by the ten largest. The time point: pre-treatment sample, taken before nivolumab and TIL therapy. The sample in question was blood, obtained at baseline. The receptors derive from a person aged 25-79 years with non-small cell lung cancer.

The rearrangement links TRBV15 to TRBJ2-1; D not certain. V gave up 0 bases and J gave up 9 bases, with 9 bases separating them. CDR1 is LNHNV and CDR2 is YYDKDF in the germline V gene (reference sequence). This CDR3 spans 13 amino acids. This CDR3 is CATSRDLLGEQFF. CDR3 sequence (DNA): TGTGCCACCAGCAGAGATCTCTTGGGTGAGCAGTTCTTC. Drawing the rest from reference TRBV15 and TRBJ2-1, the complete variable domain is DAMVIQNPRYQVTQFGKPVTLSCSQTLNHNVMYWYQQKSSQAPKLLFHYYDKDFNNEADTPDNFQSRRPNTSFCFLDIRSPGLGDTAMYLCATSRDLLGEQFFGPGTRLTVL.

V and J are TRBV3-1 (or the pseudogene TRBV3-2) and TRBJ2-3, with TRBD2 identical over 11 bases. Germline V gives CDR1 LGHDT, CDR2 YNNKEL (reference sequence). V was pared by 3 bases and J by 3 bases, with 8 bases of the junction left unmatched. The CDR3 spans 17 residues. The CDR3 DNA is TGTGCCAGCAGCCACGTCCTTAGCGGGAGGGTGACAGATACGCAGTATTTT. Translation gives CASSHVLSGRVTDTQYF.

CDR3 coding DNA: TGTGCCAGCAGTTTAGGCCCCTCTGGAAACACCATATATTTT. Its translation: CASSLGPSGNTIYF. This chain joins TRBV27 and TRBJ1-3, with D uncertain. This CDR3 has 14 residues. Germline assignment: CDR1 MNHEY and CDR2 SMNVEV (reference sequence). The V and J ends lost 2 bases and 0 bases respectively, with 5 bases between them.

The chain is built from TRBV7-9 and TRBJ1-6; D uncertain. V lost 3 bases and J 7 bases, leaving 4 bases between the germline ends. Germline V CDR1 and CDR2: SEHNR, FQNEAQ (reference sequence). The CDR3 contains 12 residues. DNA of the CDR3: TGTGCCAGCAGCTTGCCGAATTCACCCCTCCACTTT. Protein sequence: CASSLPNSPLHF.

The chain combines TRBV24-1 with TRBJ2-1; 12 nucleotides agree with TRBD2. This CDR3 is 19 amino acids long. CDR1 is KGHDR and CDR2 is SFDVKD in the germline V gene. The V and J ends lost 5 bases and 5 bases, in that order; junction bases with no gene match: 15. The CDR3 DNA is TGTGCCACCAGTGGGGGACAGGGAGGGACTAGCGGGCTTAACAATGAGCAGTTCTTC. This sequence encodes CATSGGQGGTSGLNNEQFF.

The V call is TRBV19, the J call TRBJ1-2, with 8 bases aligning to TRBD1. From germline, CDR1 is LNHDA and CDR2 SQIVND (reference sequence). This CDR3 comprises 14 residues. Trimming at V came to 5 bases and at J to 4 bases, leaving 6 bases not matched to a gene. The CDR3 is CASSPGGVIYGYTF. The CDR3 nucleotides read TGTGCCAGTAGTCCAGGGGGCGTTATCTATGGCTACACCTTC.

This clone was recorded a few times. CDR3: CASRRDRFNYGYTF. CDR3 bases: TGTGCCAGCAGAAGGGACAGATTTAACTATGGCTACACCTTC. The chain uses TRBV2 and TRBJ1-2, with 7 bases aligning to TRBD1. The CDR3 has 14 amino acids. The junction had 5 bases not matched to a gene; V was cut back by 6 bases and J by 1 base. Looked up from germline, CDR1 is SNHLY and CDR2 is FYNNEI.

This clone was counted only a few times. The J gene is TRBJ1-2, the V gene TRBV19; TRBD1 might be the D (5 bases). Germline CDR1 LNHDA, CDR2 SQIVND (reference sequence). The CDR3 sequence is 15 residues long. Trimming removed 1 base from V and 6 bases from J, with 15 bases in between. The CDR3 sequence: CASSIAVREMDGYTF. DNA of the CDR3: TGTGCCAGTAGTATAGCTGTCAGGGAGATGGATGGCTACACCTTC.

The CDR3, as DNA: TGTGCCAGCAGCCCCCGACAGGCACAAGAGACCCAGTACTTC. Translated, it gives CASSPRQAQETQYF. The chain employs TRBV9 and TRBJ2-5; perhaps TRBD1 as D (6 bases). Between the trimmed V and J ends, which lost 4 bases and 2 bases, there was a span of 12 bases. CDR3 size: 14 residues. Germline values: CDR1 SGDLS, CDR2 YYNGEE.